The 5 T cell receptor beta chains presented below share a single source sample, sequenced in a study of blood T cells in healthy people across ages. Primed by a sample-barcoded 5' primer and a J-beta primer mix, a second PCR proceeded for 7 to 11 cycles. Using its own MiXCR run on the 5' RACE reads, TCRdb lists one record per CDR3 protein. The sample has hundreds of thousands of distinct CDR3 sequences, under 45% seen once. The sequenced sample consisted of blood. The source of these receptors is a man aged 55 to 70 in good health.

The chain joins TRBV4-3 to TRBJ2-3; TRBD2 might be the D (6 bases). V lost 4 bases to trimming and J lost 3 bases, with 11 bases between them. This CDR3 comprises 14 residues. Germline assignment: CDR1 LGHNA and CDR2 YSLEER. The CDR3 nucleotides read TGCGCCAGCAGCCCGATCGCGGGGACAGATACGCAGTATTTT. Encoded protein: CASSPIAGTDTQYF.

The V call is TRBV6-5, the J call TRBJ2-7; 10 positions match TRBD1. There are 15 residues in the CDR3. Germline CDR1 is MNHEY and CDR2 is SVGAGI. Losses at the gene ends were 5 bases for V and 4 bases for J; bases not matched to a gene: 8. The CDR3 region has the DNA TGTGCCAGCAGTACCAGCCCGGGACAGGGGTACGAGCAGTACTTC. Its protein is CASSTSPGQGYEQYF.

Note on this clonotype: A junction boundary mismatches the germline segment, possibly from a read error. This chain connects TRBV2 to TRBJ2-1, with D possibly matching TRBD1 (6 bases). The germline V gene encodes CDR1 SNHLY and CDR2 FYNNEI. CDR3 size: 15 residues. The CDR3 nucleotides are TGTGCCAGCAGAGCAGGGGTTAGCTCCTACAATGAGCAGTTATTC. Amino acids: CASRAGVSSYNEQLF.

Notes on this clonotype: An end of the junction does not agree with germline; a read error may underlie this. The chain combines TRBV9 with TRBJ2-3; 8 bases are shared with TRBD2. CDR3 length equals 15 residues. Germline V gene lookup returns CDR1 SGDLS and CDR2 YYNGEE. The CDR3 DNA reads TGTGCCAGCAGCGTAGAGGGGACTAGGGCAGATACGCGGTATTTT. It translates to CASSVEGTRADTRYF.

Turning to this clonotype: The junction departs from the called germline gene at one end, perhaps through a read error. The gene calls are TRBV7-8 and TRBJ1-5; D possibly corresponds to TRBD1 (6 bases). CDR1 and CDR2 (germline): SGHVS, FQNEAQ. The CDR3 covers 13 residues. The CDR3 sequence: CASSPDSKQPQHF. CDR3 in DNA: TGTGCCAGCAGCCCGGACAGCAAACAGCCCCAGCATTTT.